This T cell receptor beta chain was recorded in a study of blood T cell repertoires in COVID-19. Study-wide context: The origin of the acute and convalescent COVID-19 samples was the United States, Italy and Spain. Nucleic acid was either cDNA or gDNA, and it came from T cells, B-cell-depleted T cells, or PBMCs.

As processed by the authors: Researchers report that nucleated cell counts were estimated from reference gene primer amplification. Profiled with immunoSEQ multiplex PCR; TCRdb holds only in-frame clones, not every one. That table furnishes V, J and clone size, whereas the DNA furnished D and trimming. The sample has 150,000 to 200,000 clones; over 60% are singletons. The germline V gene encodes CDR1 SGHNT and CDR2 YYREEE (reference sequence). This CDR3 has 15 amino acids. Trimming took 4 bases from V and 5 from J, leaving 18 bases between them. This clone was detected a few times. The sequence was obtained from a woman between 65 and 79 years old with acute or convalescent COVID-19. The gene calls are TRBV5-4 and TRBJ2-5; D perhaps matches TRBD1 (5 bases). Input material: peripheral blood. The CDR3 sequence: CASSRRQGAGETQYF. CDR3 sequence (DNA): TGTGCCAGCAGCCGAAGACAAGGGGCCGGCGAGACCCAGTACTTC.